This T cell receptor (beta chain) was sequenced during a study of cytomegalovirus exposure and HLA in healthy donors. About the research overall: An earlier analysis identified 117 million unique TCR beta sequences in some 180 million T cells.

This clone was seen once. What it recognizes is unknown. Overall study findings and caveats: HLA-A and HLA-B allele assignments for most subjects were reportedly predicted accurately using TCR beta sequences. In a later analysis, CMV-associated beta chains were mostly HLA-associated, it appeared. An ancestry cluster, one associated with Asian ancestry, reportedly showed fewer N-insertions than the approximately 660-donor mean in a later analysis.

The PCR employed 60 Vbeta primers together with 13 Jbeta primers. Sequencing was performed with immunoSEQ multiplex PCR; in TCRdb, only in-frame clones are kept and a portion is missing. The table includes over 130,000 clones, approximately 79% detected once. The TCR was taken from a man aged 50 to 60 in good health and CMV-seropositive. Sequenced sample: PBMCs.

The CDR3 sequence is CSVEEGTAYEQYF. In DNA, the CDR3 is TGCAGCGTTGAAGAGGGCACCGCCTACGAGCAGTACTTC. The rearrangement links TRBV29-1 to TRBJ2-7; D ambiguous. CDR1 is SQVTM and CDR2 is ANQGSEA in the germline V gene. The CDR3 extends over 13 amino acids. V was pared by 0 bases and J by 2 bases, with 8 bases between.